Listed below are T cell receptor beta chains from one sample, sequenced in a study of blood T cell repertoires in COVID-19. Using immunoSEQ multiplex PCR, the repertoire was profiled, and TCRdb retains in-frame clones only, with some absent. This sample has 180,000 or so clones, with around 88% found just once. Sequencing input: peripheral blood. Receptors originate from a woman between 25 and 40 years old with acute or convalescent COVID-19. Both conserved end residues are part of each CDR3. A D gene is named only where the DNA matches it firmly. A row's size may be missing; if present it is once, few, many or a size class.

TRBJ2-3,once,TRBD2,TRBV29-1,TGCAGCGCTCAGACTAGCGGGAGGGGTGATACGCAGTATTTT,CSAQTSGRGDTQYF
TRBJ1-1,NA,TRBD1,TRBV19,TGTGCCAGTAGTTCCCGAACAGGGGTCCTCACTGAAGCTTTCTTT,CASSSRTGVLTEAFF
TRBJ2-7,NA,TRBD1,TRBV6-2/TRBV6-3,TGTGCCAGCAGTTACTTTAAAGGGGGCAGCGACGAGCAGTACTTC,CASSYFKGGSDEQYF
TRBJ1-5,NA,TRBD1,TRBV19,TGTGCCAGTAGCGGGACAGTCTTTAATCAGCCCCAGCATTTT,CASSGTVFNQPQHF
TRBJ2-3,NA,NA,TRBV27,TGTGCCAGCAGTGTAGTACAGGGTCTACCCACAGATACGCAGTATTTT,CASSVVQGLPTDTQYF
TRBJ2-3,NA,NA,TRBV5-6,TGTGCCAGCAGCTTGGATACTCGGTTCACGGATACGCAGTATTTT,CASSLDTRFTDTQYF
TRBJ2-5,NA,TRBD2,TRBV2,TGTGCCAGCAGTGATGATAGCGGGGCGACCCAGTACTTC,CASSDDSGATQYF
TRBJ2-7,NA,TRBD2,TRBV28,TGTGCCACCGGGACTAGCGTCGCCTACGAGCAGTACTTC,CATGTSVAYEQYF
TRBJ1-2,NA,NA,TRBV10-2,TGCGCCAGCAGTGAGTCGAAGAGGGTCGCGCGGTTTGGCTACACCTTC,CASSESKRVARFGYTF
TRBJ1-6,NA,NA,TRBV21-1,TGTGCCAGCGCAAGGGACAGAAAAAGGGGTAATTCACCCCTCCACTTT,CASARDRKRGNSPLHF
TRBJ2-2,NA,NA,TRBV2,TGTGCCAGCAGGGAAGGGACTTCAGGGGAGCTGTTTTTT,CASREGTSGELFF
TRBJ2-7,once,NA,TRBV6-5,TGTGCCAGCATGAGAAGGCGGGCCGGATACGAGCAGTACTTC,CASMRRRAGYEQYF
TRBJ1-2,few,NA,TRBV5-6,TGTGCCAGCAGCTTGGCCACGAGGGAATGGGGCTACACCTTC,CASSLATREWGYTF
TRBJ2-3,NA,NA,TRBV2,TGTGCCAGCGGTCGGAGCACAGATACGCAGTATTTT,CASGRSTDTQYF
TRBJ2-5,once,TRBD2,TRBV5-1,TGCGCCAGCAGCTCTGGCGGTAGCGGGAGTTTTTTAGGAGAGACCCAGTACTTC,CASSSGGSGSFLGETQYF
TRBJ1-1,few,NA,TRBV5-8,TGTGCCAGCACCGCTCAGAGCCTGGGAGACACTGAAGCTTTCTTT,CASTAQSLGDTEAFF
TRBJ1-4,NA,NA,TRBV7-9,TGTGCCAGCAGCTTCGGGGAGACATCAAATGAAAAACTGTTTTTT,CASSFGETSNEKLFF
TRBJ1-5,NA,NA,TRBV19,TGTGCCAGCGCCCCCAGGGGTGGCAATCAGCCCCAGCATTTT,CASAPRGGNQPQHF
TRBJ1-2,NA,NA,TRBV21-1,TGTGCCAGCAGCAAAGTGTCCTACACTACAGGGGTCCTTTTC,CASSKVSYTTGVLF
TRBJ2-2,NA,NA,TRBV9,TGTGCCAGCAGCGCGGGACTTTGGAACACCGGGGAGCTGTTTTTT,CASSAGLWNTGELFF
TRBJ2-2,NA,NA,TRBV2,TGTGCCAGCAGTGTGGAAGGTGGGGCCGCGAACACCGGGGAGCTGTTTTTT,CASSVEGGAANTGELFF